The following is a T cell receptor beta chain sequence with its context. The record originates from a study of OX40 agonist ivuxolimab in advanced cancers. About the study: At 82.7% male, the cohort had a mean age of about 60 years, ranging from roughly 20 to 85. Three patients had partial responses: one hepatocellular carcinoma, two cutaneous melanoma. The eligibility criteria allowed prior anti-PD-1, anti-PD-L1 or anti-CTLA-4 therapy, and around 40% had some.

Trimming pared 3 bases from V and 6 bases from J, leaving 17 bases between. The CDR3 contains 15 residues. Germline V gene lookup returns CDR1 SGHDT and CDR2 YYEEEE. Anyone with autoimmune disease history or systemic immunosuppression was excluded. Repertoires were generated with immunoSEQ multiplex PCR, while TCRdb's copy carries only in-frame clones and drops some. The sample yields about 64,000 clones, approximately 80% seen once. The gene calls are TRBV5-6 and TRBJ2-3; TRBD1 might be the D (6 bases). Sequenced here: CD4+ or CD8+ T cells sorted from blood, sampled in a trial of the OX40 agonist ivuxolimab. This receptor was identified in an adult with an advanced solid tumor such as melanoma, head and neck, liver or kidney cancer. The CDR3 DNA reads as TGTGCCAGCAGCTCCTCAGTACAGGGTATGGATACGCAGTATTTT. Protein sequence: CASSSSVQGMDTQYF.